Below are 17 T cell receptor beta chains sequenced from a single sample in a study of T cell changes during pregnancy in multiple sclerosis (dated by TCRdb to the late 2010s). Preparation of the library involved the immunoSEQ multiplex PCR assay. The table comes from immuneACCESS by way of TCRdb, which keeps in-frame sequences with V and J called. Part of the clones is missing from these tables; in studies checked, under half for an unresolved V gene and the rest for unknown reasons. This sample comprises around 67,000 clones, around 90% of them detected only once. The ten largest clonotypes hold more than 8% of the sample. The sequences come from peripheral blood, collected after pregnancy. All receptors come from a female donor in good health, enrolled as a control in a pregnancy study.

J is TRBJ1-1 and V is TRBV11-3, with 10 nucleotides matching TRBD1. Germline CDR1 reads SGHNT; CDR2 reads YENEEA. This CDR3 comprises 15 residues. The V gene end was trimmed by 2 bases and the J gene end by 4 bases; junction bases not matched to a gene: 4. The CDR3 protein is CASSLRQGATTEAFF. The CDR3 DNA reads as TGTGCCAGCAGCTTACGACAGGGGGCTACCACTGAAGCTTTCTTT.

The count of this clone is one. V usage is TRBV6-1 and J usage is TRBJ2-7, with 11 bases fitting TRBD2. Trimming took 2 bases from V and 2 from J; bases not matched to a gene: 2. The germline CDR1 and CDR2 sequences are MNHNS and SASEGT. The CDR3 runs to 15 residues. CDR3 sequence (DNA): TGTGCCAGCAGTGAACAACTAGCGGGGGCCTACGAGCAGTACTTC. Translating it yields CASSEQLAGAYEQYF.

V is TRBV6-6 and J is TRBJ2-2, with D possibly matching TRBD2 (6 bases). CDR3 length: 15 amino acids. Germline V gene lookup returns CDR1 MNHNY and CDR2 SVGAGI (reference sequence). Trimming took off 4 bases at V and 1 base at J, with 10 bases between the two ends. As DNA, the CDR3 is TGTGCCAGCAGTTCCGGGACTGGGAACACCGGGGAGCTGTTTTTT. It encodes CASSSGTGNTGELFF.

This rearrangement joins TRBV5-1 to TRBJ1-2; D is perhaps TRBD1 (6 bases). The CDR3 runs 12 residues. Germline V gene lookup returns CDR1 SGHRS and CDR2 YFSETQ. V lost 4 bases to trimming and J lost 8 bases, with 12 bases between them. The CDR3 DNA is TGCGCCAGCAGCCTGGACAGATCCGGCTACACCTTC. Translated, it gives CASSLDRSGYTF.

The chain links TRBV7-9 to TRBJ1-2, with D possibly TRBD1 on 6 matching bases. Trimming took 3 bases from V and 4 from J, leaving 9 bases between them. The CDR3 consists of 13 residues. Per germline, CDR1 SEHNR and CDR2 FQNEAQ (reference sequence). The CDR3 spells CASSFRDTYGYTF. DNA of the CDR3: TGTGCCAGCAGCTTTCGGGACACCTATGGCTACACCTTC.

The chain couples TRBV18 to TRBJ1-3, with D hard to call. The V end was cut by 4 bases, the J end by 0 bases, with 13 bases between. CDR1 is KGHSH and CDR2 is LQKENI in the germline V gene. The CDR3 has 16 amino acids. The CDR3 region is CASSLGRGNSGNTIYF. The CDR3 nucleotides are TGTGCCAGCTCACTCGGACGGGGAAACTCTGGAAACACCATATATTTT.

V gene TRBV5-3 combines with J gene TRBJ1-1; D uncertain. TRBV5-3 counts as an open reading frame of uncertain function. V lost 0 bases to trimming and J lost 4 bases, with 13 bases between them. The CDR3 has 15 amino acids. CDR3 bases: TGTGCCAGAAGCTTGGTGGCCTCCCGAGGCACTGAAGCTTTCTTT. It is translated as CARSLVASRGTEAFF.

This clone has ten or more counts. The chain is built from TRBV4-3 and TRBJ1-4; 11 nucleotides agree with TRBD1. Germline V CDR1 and CDR2: LGHNA, YSLEER. The CDR3 runs 17 residues. V was clipped by 0 bases and J by 8 bases; unmatched bases: 8. CDR3 protein: CASSQEGPGQGGEKLFF. In DNA, the CDR3 is TGCGCCAGCAGCCAAGAAGGTCCGGGACAGGGGGGGGAAAAACTGTTTTTT.

V is TRBV27 and J is TRBJ1-2, with 10 bases lining up with TRBD1. In germline, CDR1 is MNHEY, CDR2 SMNVEV (reference sequence). CDR3 size: 18 residues. J was trimmed by 2 bases and V by 5 bases; bases with no gene match: 14. The CDR3 here is CASSPQALTGGGNYGYTF. CDR3 bases: TGTGCCAGCAGTCCCCAGGCCCTGACAGGGGGCGGGAACTATGGCTACACCTTC.

The J gene is TRBJ2-7, the V gene TRBV5-4; possibly TRBD1 for D (6 bases). Germline CDR1 is SGHNT and CDR2 is YYREEE (reference sequence). The V end was cut by 4 bases, the J end by 4 bases, with 12 bases between. This CDR3 comprises 13 residues. CDR3 DNA sequence: TGTGCCAGCAGCCCCTCGACAGGTTACGAGCAGTACTTC. Amino acids: CASSPSTGYEQYF.

The chain is built from TRBV5-1 and TRBJ2-6; 9 nucleotides agree with TRBD1. V was pared by 0 bases and J by 0 bases, with 7 bases of the junction left unmatched. This CDR3 contains 19 residues. From germline, CDR1 is SGHRS and CDR2 YFSETQ. The CDR3, as DNA: TGCGCCAGCAGCTTGGGACAGGGGGTCCTTAACTCTGGGGCCAACGTCCTGACTTTC. Translation: CASSLGQGVLNSGANVLTF.

The V call is TRBV11-2, the J call TRBJ2-2, with 11 positions matching TRBD2. This CDR3 has 17 amino acids. Trimming took 0 bases from V and 6 from J; bases not matched to a gene: 6. CDR1 SGHAT and CDR2 FQNNGV come from the germline V gene. As DNA, the CDR3 is TGTGCCAGCAGCTTAGAGTCACTAGCGGGGGTCGCCGGGGAGCTGTTTTTT. Its translation: CASSLESLAGVAGELFF.

The rearrangement uses TRBV30 and TRBJ2-5, with TRBD2 matching over 16 bases. The germline CDR1 and CDR2 sequences are GTSNPN and SVGIG (reference sequence). This CDR3 has 16 amino acids. The V gene end was trimmed by 2 bases and the J gene end by 11 bases; junction bases not matched to a gene: 11. The CDR3 DNA follows: TGTGCCTGGAGTCATGGGACTAGCGGGAGGGCCGGAGAGCAGTACTTC. It specifies CAWSHGTSGRAGEQYF.

The sample holds a few counts of this clone. The chain combines TRBV27 with TRBJ2-7; perhaps TRBD2 as D (5 bases). The CDR3 runs 15 residues. V was shortened by 3 bases and J by 0 bases, with 12 bases between the two germline ends. Germline loops: CDR1 MNHEY, CDR2 SMNVEV (reference sequence). This CDR3 is CASSFQAASSYEQYF. The CDR3 DNA sequence: TGTGCCAGCAGTTTTCAAGCGGCAAGCTCCTACGAGCAGTACTTC.

The count of this clone is one. The J gene is TRBJ1-2, the V gene TRBV7-9; 10 nucleotides align to TRBD1. Germline CDR1 is SEHNR and CDR2 is FQNEAQ (reference sequence). The CDR3 sequence is 15 residues long. With 1 base clipped from V and 10 bases from J, the junction kept 9 bases outside the gene matches. The CDR3: CASSLEFGGTGVYTF. The CDR3 coding sequence is TGTGCCAGCAGCTTAGAGTTTGGCGGGACAGGGGTCTACACCTTC.

The chain employs TRBV9 and TRBJ2-7; the match to TRBD2 covers 7 bases. J was trimmed by 4 bases and V by 3 bases; bases with no gene match: 10. Germline V CDR1 and CDR2: SGDLS, YYNGEE. CDR3 size: 15 residues. In nucleotides, the CDR3 is TGTGCCAGCAGCGCTGGGGGGGGAGGGCCGTACGAGCAGTACTTC. As protein: CASSAGGGGPYEQYF.

The chain joins TRBV20-1 to TRBJ1-1; the match to TRBD1 covers 8 bases. The CDR3 is 11 amino acids. The junction had 5 bases not matched to a gene; V was cut back by 5 bases and J by 9 bases. The germline V gene has CDR1 DFQATT and CDR2 SNEGSKA (reference sequence). CDR3 coding DNA: TGCAGTGCTCGCCGGACAGGGCAAGCTTTCTTT. This encodes CSARRTGQAFF.